Reported below is one T cell receptor (beta chain). It has no known antigen specificity. It has no much larger one-base neighbor in the sample; base qualities were not kept. The label giving this sample's time point can be read as: pretreatment peripheral blood. A cohort of about 30 patients with locally advanced or metastatic urothelial carcinoma, treated at Memorial Sloan Kettering on a trial protocol, was included. Peripheral blood mononuclear cells were collected pretreatment and during treatment, with between 1 and 8 total time points obtained per patient. The Qiagen DNeasy Blood extraction kit was used to purify genomic DNA from total PBMCs and tumor samples. PBMCs were collected pretreatment and during treatment, and were isolated and stored as previously described. The sample originates from a study of PD-L1 blockade in urothelial cancer (dated by TCRdb to 2016 to 2017). About the full investigation: Therapy was started in the mid-2010s for all patients, and atezolizumab 1,200 mg was administered intravenously every 3 weeks. About 90% of the roughly 29 patients were identified as males with urothelial cancer of bladder origin, and a prior smoking history was reported by 18 of 29 patients. Patients had an ECOG performance status of 0 or 1 and had received between 0 and 3 prior chemotherapy regimens. Blood samples were analyzed at 3 weeks after treatment start (second dose) and at 6 weeks after treatment start. A median of about 140,000 T cells and around 81,000 unique TCRs was obtained from blood samples, and a median clonality of roughly 0.082 was observed. An exploratory multi-omic analysis was conducted of the somatic, immune and clinical correlates of response to PD-L1 blockade with atezolizumab in urothelial cancer. Pretreatment tumor samples, along with matched peripheral blood serially collected before and after atezolizumab treatment, were subjected to TCR sequencing. Durable clinical benefit was defined as progression-free survival longer than 6 months, and TCR features were also tested against progression-free and overall survival. In the same patients who had TCR sequencing, pretreatment tumors also underwent whole exome sequencing and RNA sequencing. Roughly 10 patients reached durable clinical benefit, while 20 or so patients did not. Under 30 patients had pretreatment blood TCR-seq, some 25 had at least one posttreatment blood collection, and some 25 had tumor TCR-seq. Points the paper makes about the study in general: Improved progression-free and overall survival was found to be associated with pretreatment peripheral blood TCR clonality below the median. Patients with durable benefit showed greater expansion of tumor-associated TCR clones in peripheral blood 3 weeks after starting treatment (n of about 22, p = 0.022). Because the sample size was small (n of about 29) and many exploratory analyses were performed, the results are intended to be hypothesis-generating.

The CDR3 runs 15 residues from the cysteine to the phenylalanine. Just CDR3 DNA is preserved here, 45 bases in frame from base 1. Each PCR received spiked-in synthetic TCR analog templates so that absolute template abundance could be estimated from read counts. TCRbeta CDR3 regions were amplified from genomic DNA with bias-controlled V and J gene primers using the immunoSEQ assay. Sequencing of rearranged TCRbeta segments was done at approximately 20X coverage. As for the original processing: Clustering was used to correct sequencing errors, and CDR3s were annotated against IMGT so that V, D and J genes could be assigned. Out-of-frame and stop-codon sequences were excluded, and only productive TCRbeta rearrangements were used in downstream analyses. To compute clonality, Shannon entropy was normalized by the log of the number of unique productive sequences and then subtracted from one. Fisher's exact test with Benjamini-Hochberg correction, using a cutoff of adjusted p below 0.01, was how clones that differed between time points or between blood and tumor were identified. TCRdb carries this immuneACCESS record with in-frame sequences only. Its versions omit some clonotypes, under half of them owing to an unresolved V gene in the studies checked, with the rest unexplained. That table furnishes V, J and clone size, whereas the DNA furnished D and trimming. Present in this sample are 35,000 to 45,000 clones, just over 90% of which were seen just once. The ten largest clones take up 11% of the sample.

The sequence derives from an older woman with urothelial cancer. Rearrangement joined TRBV21-1 to TRBJ1-1; the DNA was not used to check the table's D call, TRBD1. TRBV21-1 is shown as a pseudogene. Here the sequenced sample was PBMCs, taken around atezolizumab (anti-PD-L1) treatment. The CDR3 reads CASSNPGHPNTEAFF. The nucleotide sequence is given as TGTGCCAGCAGCAACCCGGGACACCCGAACACTGAAGCTTTCTTT.